Listed here are 3 T cell receptor beta chains from one sample, sequenced in a study of radiotherapy plus CTLA-4 blockade in lung cancer. TCRdb's table, derived via immunoSEQ multiplex PCR, lists solely in-frame clones and lacks some. The sample yields 50,000 to 70,000 clones, 77% seen once. This material consisted of peripheral blood, taken from a patient treated with radiotherapy plus ipilimumab. The source is a human donor with non-small cell lung cancer who had a partial response to radiotherapy plus ipilimumab.

The chain carries TRBV5-4 and TRBJ2-1, with TRBD1 identical over 9 bases. This CDR3 comprises 15 residues. CDR1 and CDR2 from the germline V gene are SGHNT and YYREEE (reference sequence). The junction had 6 bases not matched to a gene; V was cut back by 3 bases and J by 5 bases. This CDR3 is CASSYGQGRDNEQFF. CDR3 sequence (DNA): TGTGCCAGCAGCTATGGACAGGGGCGTGACAATGAGCAGTTCTTC.

This sequence joins TRBV7-2 and TRBJ2-5; 7 bases agree with TRBD2. The V gene's germline CDR1 is SGHTA and CDR2 FQGNSA. This CDR3 is built from 13 residues. Germline trimming cut 5 bases from V and 5 bases from J; bases unmatched to any gene: 5. The CDR3 bases are TGTGCCAGCAGCCCATGGCGGGGGGAGACCCAGTACTTC. Protein: CASSPWRGETQYF.

The gene calls are TRBV19 and TRBJ1-6; D possibly corresponds to TRBD1 (5 bases). Germline CDR1 LNHDA, CDR2 SQIVND (reference sequence). Trimming left V 7 bases short and J 7 bases short, with 17 bases between. The CDR3 runs 15 residues. CDR3 loop: CASNQGELRNSPLHF. As DNA, the CDR3 is TGTGCCAGTAACCAGGGCGAGTTAAGAAATTCACCCCTCCACTTT.